This T cell receptor (beta chain) was recorded in a study of blood T cell repertoires in COVID-19. Whole-study context: Sites across the United States, Italy and Spain contributed samples from acute and convalescent COVID-19.

The cohort comprised adults aged roughly 18 to 95 years residing in about 25 US areas. Recovered status applied to Cohort 3 donors who had two consecutive negative PCRs. It also applied to those with clearance or with symptom resolution. Per the original data handling: It was from reference gene primer amplification that nucleated cell counts were estimated. Clones were read by immunoSEQ multiplex PCR, and TCRdb kept only the in-frame ones, dropping some. V and J calls and clone size are as listed in that table; D and trimming were resolved from the DNA. The repertoire holds 150,000 to 200,000 clones, around 84% seen once, with about 16% in the top ten. Germline V gives CDR1 WNHNN, CDR2 SYGVQD (reference sequence). The CDR3 extends over 14 amino acids. Between the trimmed V and J ends, which lost 0 bases and 1 base, there was a span of 6 bases.

This clonotype was obtained from a middle-aged man who had recovered from COVID-19. Material: PBMCs or T cells enriched from blood (not recorded which). The chain is built from TRBV10-1 and TRBJ1-1; D might be TRBD1 (6 bases). The DNA of the CDR3 is TGCGCCAGCAGTGAGTCGGGGGCGAACACTGAAGCTTTCTTT. Its translation: CASSESGANTEAFF.